One and the same sample provided the 27 T cell receptor beta chains below, sequenced in a study of cytomegalovirus exposure and HLA in healthy donors. With 60 Vbeta and 13 Jbeta primers, the PCR was carried out. Profiling relied on immunoSEQ multiplex PCR, and the TCRdb table lists in-frame clones only, not all of them. The sample records 150,000 to 200,000 clones, 80% being singletons. The sample consisted of PBMCs. These receptors all stem from a woman aged 40 to 55 in good health and CMV-seronegative.

This rearrangement joins TRBV27 to TRBJ2-5; TRBD1 matches at 10 bases. V was clipped by 1 base and J by 5 bases; unmatched bases: 16. The CDR3 covers 19 residues. The germline CDR1 and CDR2 sequences are MNHEY and SMNVEV (reference sequence). As DNA, the CDR3 is TGTGCCAGCAGTTTATTTTTCGGACAGGGGGACCCCCTAAGGGAGACCCAGTACTTC. As protein: CASSLFFGQGDPLRETQYF.

V usage is TRBV29-1 and J usage is TRBJ1-3; D is uncertain. Germline V gene sequence: CDR1 SQVTM, CDR2 ANQGSEA. The CDR3 runs 14 residues. Between the trimmed V and J ends, which lost 7 bases and 0 bases, there was a span of 13 bases. The CDR3: CSALPNRSGNTIYF. The CDR3 coding sequence is TGCAGCGCACTCCCGAACCGCTCTGGAAACACCATATATTTT. Filled out from reference TRBV29-1 and TRBJ1-3, the complete variable domain reads SAVISQKPSRDICQRGTSLTIQCQVDSQVTMMFWYRQQPGQSLTLIATANQGSEATYESGFVIDKFPISRPNLTFSTLTVSNMSPEDSSIYLCSALPNRSGNTIYFGEGSWLTVV.

The sample holds a few counts of this clone. J is TRBJ2-3 and V is TRBV7-9, with 12 positions matching TRBD1. This CDR3 spans 17 amino acids. Trimming took 5 bases from V and 5 from J; bases not matched to a gene: 11. Germline CDR1 and CDR2: SEHNR and FQNEAQ (reference sequence). In nucleotides, the CDR3 is TGTGCCAGCAGCCACACCCCGGGACAGGGGGCCGGAGATACGCAGTATTTT. Protein sequence: CASSHTPGQGAGDTQYF.

This sequence joins TRBV5-1 and TRBJ1-2, with D possibly TRBD1 on 6 matching bases. The germline V gene encodes CDR1 SGHRS and CDR2 YFSETQ. Trimming took off 0 bases at V and 4 bases at J, with 13 bases between the two ends. The CDR3 runs to 15 residues. The CDR3 protein is CASSLGQGTVYGYTF. CDR3 nucleotide sequence: TGCGCCAGCAGCTTGGGGCAGGGGACCGTCTATGGCTACACCTTC.

This clone is a singleton in its sample. The rearrangement uses TRBV2 and TRBJ2-1; 11 bases line up with TRBD2. With 4 bases clipped from V and 9 bases from J, the junction kept 8 bases outside the gene matches. The CDR3 runs 15 residues. CDR1 and CDR2 from the germline V gene are SNHLY and FYNNEI. CDR3 residues: CASSGLAGGPFEQFF. The CDR3 coding sequence is TGTGCCAGCAGTGGTTTAGCGGGAGGGCCGTTTGAGCAGTTCTTC.

This chain joins TRBV27 and TRBJ2-3; 11 positions agree with TRBD2. V trimming: 6 bases; J trimming: 8 bases; junction bases outside the gene matches: 10. The CDR3 length is 15 residues. Germline V lookup: CDR1 MNHEY, CDR2 SMNVEV (reference sequence). Here the CDR3 DNA reads TGTGCCAGCAGGGGCCTAGCGGGGGGCGAGGTTACGCAGTATTTT. Its protein is CASRGLAGGEVTQYF.

V usage is TRBV7-9 and J usage is TRBJ2-1, with 7 nucleotides matching TRBD2. This CDR3 contains 18 residues. CDR1 and CDR2 from the germline V gene are SEHNR and FQNEAQ (reference sequence). The ends lost 0 bases at V and 0 bases at J; junction bases unmatched: 8. The DNA for the CDR3 is TGTGCCAGCAGCTTAGCGGTTGGAGCGGGGAGCTCCTACAATGAGCAGTTCTTC. Its translation: CASSLAVGAGSSYNEQFF.

This chain joins TRBV5-1 and TRBJ2-7; 9 nucleotides match TRBD1. Germline CDR1 reads SGHRS; CDR2 reads YFSETQ. The CDR3 length is 16 residues. Trimming removed 1 base from V and 6 bases from J; junction bases left unmatched: 11. The CDR3 nucleotides are TGCGCCAGCAGCTTGTTATGGGACAGGGTCCTCGGCGAGCAGTACTTC. It is translated as CASSLLWDRVLGEQYF.

The V gene is TRBV5-1, the J gene TRBJ2-7, with unresolved D. This CDR3 contains 13 residues. Trimming left V 0 bases short and J 1 base short, with 5 bases between. Per the germline V gene, CDR1 is SGHRS and CDR2 is YFSETQ. CDR3 loop: CASSLELSYEQYF. The CDR3 nucleotides are TGCGCCAGCAGCTTGGAACTTTCCTACGAGCAGTACTTC.

The chain combines TRBV6-5 with TRBJ2-2, with 7 bases matching TRBD1. This CDR3 contains 14 residues. V was pared by 6 bases and J by 6 bases, with 7 bases of the junction left unmatched. Per germline, CDR1 MNHEY and CDR2 SVGAGI. The CDR3 here is CASRIDRVAGELFF. In DNA form, the CDR3 reads TGTGCCAGCAGAATAGACAGGGTCGCCGGGGAGCTGTTTTTT.

The chain links TRBV15 to TRBJ2-1; 8 positions match TRBD2. CDR3 length: 16 amino acids. CDR1 LNHNV and CDR2 YYDKDF come from the germline V gene (reference sequence). Losses at the gene ends were 1 base for V and 1 base for J; bases not matched to a gene: 3. In DNA, the CDR3 is TGTGCCACCAGCAGAGGGGGCGGGGGGTCCTACAATGAGCAGTTCTTC. Translation gives CATSRGGGGSYNEQFF.

The chain recombines TRBV5-1 with TRBJ2-3; D may be TRBD2 (5 bases). Trimming took 4 bases from V and 5 from J, leaving 8 bases between them. The CDR3 consists of 12 residues. Germline CDR1 and CDR2: SGHRS and YFSETQ. The CDR3 is CASSLGIDTQYF. As DNA, the CDR3 is TGCGCCAGCAGCCTCGGGATAGATACGCAGTATTTT.

This clone is a singleton in its sample. CDR3 nucleotides: TGTGCCAGCAGTTTAGCGGGACCCGACAGGGCTTCAACCTTCACCTATGGCTACACCTTC. Protein product: CASSLAGPDRASTFTYGYTF. The chain uses TRBV28 and TRBJ1-2; 7 nucleotides agree with TRBD1. Germline V gives CDR1 MDHEN, CDR2 SYDVKM. The CDR3 covers 20 residues. The junction had 22 bases not matched to a gene; V was cut back by 2 bases and J by 4 bases.

This chain joins TRBV10-3 and TRBJ2-1; 7 nucleotides align to TRBD2. Germline CDR1 reads ENHRY; CDR2 reads SYGVKD. Losses at the gene ends were 4 bases for V and 5 bases for J; bases not matched to a gene: 5. The CDR3 is 14 residues long. The CDR3 protein is CAISGGLGDNEQFF. The CDR3 DNA sequence: TGTGCCATCAGTGGTGGACTAGGCGACAATGAGCAGTTCTTC.

The rearrangement joins TRBV7-6 to TRBJ2-7; 8 bases match TRBD2. The CDR3 covers 13 residues. Looked up from germline, CDR1 is SGHVS and CDR2 is FNYEAQ. J was trimmed by 9 bases and V by 5 bases; bases with no gene match: 9. The CDR3 sequence: CASSISGAERQYF. In DNA form, the CDR3 reads TGTGCCAGCAGCATTAGCGGGGCCGAACGGCAGTACTTC.

A word on this clone: Other DNA variants within this sample encode the same CDR3. This chain uses TRBV7-2 with TRBJ2-7; a weak D match, TRBD2 (6 bases). The CDR3 has 13 residues. Germline lookup yields CDR1 SGHTA and CDR2 FQGNSA. V shed 6 bases and J shed 2 bases, with 11 bases lying between them. CDR3 residues: CASSLEGAYEQYF. CDR3 nucleotide sequence: TGTGCCAGCAGTCTGGAGGGCGCCTACGAGCAGTACTTC. Filled out from reference TRBV7-2 and TRBJ2-7, the complete variable domain reads GAGVSQSPSNKVTEKGKDVELRCDPISGHTALYWYRQSLGQGLEFLIYFQGNSAPDKSGLPSDRFSAERTGGSVSTLTIQRTQQEDSAVYLCASSLEGAYEQYFGPGTRLTVT.

This clone was counted only a few times. The chain has TRBV4-2 and TRBJ1-4; no definite D call. CDR3 length: 17 residues. The germline gives CDR1 LGHNA, CDR2 YNFKEQ. The V gene lost 1 base and the J gene lost 0 bases, with 12 bases spanning the gap. Here the CDR3 reads CASSQASFVSTNEKLFF. DNA for the CDR3: TGTGCCAGCAGCCAAGCCAGTTTCGTATCAACTAATGAAAAACTGTTTTTT.

The gene calls are TRBV11-2 and TRBJ2-2; D gene unclear. The CDR3 contains 13 residues. Germline V gives CDR1 SGHAT, CDR2 FQNNGV. Trimming removed 2 bases at V and 7 bases at J, with 8 bases between. The CDR3 is CASSLSGFGELFF. The CDR3 bases are TGTGCCAGCAGCTTATCCGGTTTCGGGGAGCTGTTTTTT.

In nucleotides, the CDR3 is TGTGCCAGCAGCCAGACTCGTGGGACAAGCTCCTACGAGCAGTACTTC. Translation: CASSQTRGTSSYEQYF. This rearrangement joins TRBV4-2 to TRBJ2-7; D possibly corresponds to TRBD1 (6 bases). V gave up 3 bases and J gave up 0 bases, with 15 bases separating them. The CDR3 loop spans 16 amino acids. From germline, CDR1 is LGHNA and CDR2 YNFKEQ.

The chain is built from TRBV28 and TRBJ2-7, with 7 bases identical to TRBD1. V shed 2 bases, J shed 8 bases, and the junction held 3 bases outside the gene matches. The CDR3 length is 12 residues. Germline V CDR1 and CDR2: MDHEN, SYDVKM. CDR3 in amino acids: CASSLRTGKQYF. As DNA, the CDR3 is TGTGCCAGCAGTTTAAGGACAGGAAAGCAGTACTTC.

The V call is TRBV4-1, the J call TRBJ1-6, with a tentative D call TRBD1 (5 bases). There are 15 residues in the CDR3. V gave up 1 base and J gave up 7 bases, with 11 bases separating them. Germline loops: CDR1 MGHRA, CDR2 YSYEKL. CDR3 region: CASSQGDGSNSPLHF. As DNA, the CDR3 is TGCGCCAGCAGCCAAGGGGACGGGAGCAATTCACCCCTCCACTTT.

The rearrangement links TRBV4-1 to TRBJ1-5; D remains ambiguous. The V end was cut by 0 bases, the J end by 0 bases, with 18 bases between. CDR3 length equals 19 residues. CDR1 and CDR2 from the germline V gene are MGHRA and YSYEKL. The CDR3 protein is CASSQDPSRLIYSNQPQHF. The CDR3 coding sequence is TGCGCCAGCAGCCAAGACCCATCTAGACTAATCTATAGCAATCAGCCCCAGCATTTT.

This clone turned up a few times. The V call is TRBV11-2, the J call TRBJ2-3, with 8 bases fitting TRBD2. The J segment lost 5 bases and the V segment lost 8 bases, leaving 12 bases of the junction unmatched. Germline lookup yields CDR1 SGHAT and CDR2 FQNNGV. This CDR3 contains 15 residues. This CDR3 reads CASGVLAGGRDTQYF. The CDR3 DNA reads TGTGCCAGCGGGGTTCTAGCGGGTGGTCGAGATACGCAGTATTTT. The full variable domain, with the rest looked up from reference TRBV11-2 and TRBJ2-3, is EAGVAQSPRYKIIEKRQSVAFWCNPISGHATLYWYQQILGQGPKLLIQFQNNGVVDDSQLPKDRFSAERLKGVDSTLKIQPAKLEDSAVYLCASGVLAGGRDTQYFGPGTRLTVL.

This clone came up a few times. This sequence joins TRBV6-6 and TRBJ1-1; 9 bases are shared with TRBD1. The germline CDR1 and CDR2 sequences are MNHNY and SVGAGI (reference sequence). The CDR3 contains 14 residues. Trimming cost V 5 bases and J 0 bases; bases outside gene matches: 1. The CDR3: CASSGTGMNTEAFF. The CDR3 region has the DNA TGTGCCAGCAGTGGGACAGGGATGAACACTGAAGCTTTCTTT.

The CDR3 spells CASRQGAFRSSYNEQFF. In DNA form, the CDR3 reads TGTGCCAGCAGACAGGGGGCTTTCAGGAGCTCCTACAATGAGCAGTTCTTC. The chain combines TRBV28 with TRBJ2-1; 9 positions agree with TRBD1. Losses at the gene ends were 6 bases for V and 0 bases for J; bases not matched to a gene: 9. The CDR3 consists of 17 residues. Germline V lookup: CDR1 MDHEN, CDR2 SYDVKM.

The chain couples TRBV6-1 to TRBJ1-3, with TRBD1 matching 7 bases. The CDR3 consists of 15 residues. Germline V lookup: CDR1 MNHNS, CDR2 SASEGT. The J segment lost 1 base and the V segment lost 5 bases, leaving 5 bases of the junction unmatched. CDR3 sequence: CASSLTQGSGNTIYF. CDR3 in DNA: TGTGCCAGCAGTCTAACACAGGGGTCTGGAAACACCATATATTTT.

In its sample, this clone was seen a few times. V is TRBV19 and J is TRBJ1-1, with 9 bases that match TRBD1. The CDR3 is 16 residues long. The germline V gene has CDR1 LNHDA and CDR2 SQIVND (reference sequence). The trim removed 6 bases at V and 5 bases at J, leaving 13 bases unmatched. The chain's CDR3 is CASSNRDRVRPTEAFF. The CDR3 region has the DNA TGTGCCAGTAGCAACCGGGACAGGGTTCGTCCTACTGAAGCTTTCTTT.